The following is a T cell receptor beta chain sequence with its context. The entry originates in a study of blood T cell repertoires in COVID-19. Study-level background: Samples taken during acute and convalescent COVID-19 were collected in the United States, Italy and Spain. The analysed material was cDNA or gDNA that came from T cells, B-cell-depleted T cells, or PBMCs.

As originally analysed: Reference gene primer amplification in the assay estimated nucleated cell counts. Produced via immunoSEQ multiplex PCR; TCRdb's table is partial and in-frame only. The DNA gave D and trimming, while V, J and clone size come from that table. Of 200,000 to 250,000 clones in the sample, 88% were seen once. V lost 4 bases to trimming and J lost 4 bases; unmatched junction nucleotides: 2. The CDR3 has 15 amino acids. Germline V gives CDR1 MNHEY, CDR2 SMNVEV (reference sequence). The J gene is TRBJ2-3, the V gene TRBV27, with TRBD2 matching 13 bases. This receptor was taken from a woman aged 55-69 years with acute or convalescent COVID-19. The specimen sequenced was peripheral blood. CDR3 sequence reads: CASSSGLAGADTQYF. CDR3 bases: TGTGCCAGCAGTTCCGGACTAGCGGGGGCAGATACGCAGTATTTT.